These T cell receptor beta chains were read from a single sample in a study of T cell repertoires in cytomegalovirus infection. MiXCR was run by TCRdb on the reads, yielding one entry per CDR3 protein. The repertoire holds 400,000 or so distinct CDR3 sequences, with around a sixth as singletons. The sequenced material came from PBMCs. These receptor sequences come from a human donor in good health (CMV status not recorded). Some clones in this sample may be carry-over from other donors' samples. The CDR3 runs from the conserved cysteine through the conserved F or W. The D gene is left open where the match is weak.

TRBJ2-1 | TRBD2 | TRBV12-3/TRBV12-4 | CASSPNFSPGLAGRERLGEQFF
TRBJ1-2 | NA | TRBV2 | CASSEGGGRDYGYTF
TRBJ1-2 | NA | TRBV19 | CASTGDGNYGYTF
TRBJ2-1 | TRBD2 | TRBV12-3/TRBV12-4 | CATLDQRGYNEQFF
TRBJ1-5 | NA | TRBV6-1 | CATSETPGSNQPQHF
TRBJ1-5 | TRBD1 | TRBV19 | CASSRDREGNRPQHF
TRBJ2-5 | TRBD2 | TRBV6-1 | CASSYGGGETQYF
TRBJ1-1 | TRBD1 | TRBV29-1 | CSVRPGQHTIAFF
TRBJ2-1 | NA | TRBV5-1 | CASSSTGTGNEQFF
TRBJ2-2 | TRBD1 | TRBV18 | CASSDGTGYTGELFF
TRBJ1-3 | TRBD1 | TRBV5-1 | CASSLGDRAGNTIYF
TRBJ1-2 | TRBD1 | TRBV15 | CATSTDYRGLDGYTF
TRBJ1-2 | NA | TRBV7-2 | CASSLGRRRVSYGYTF
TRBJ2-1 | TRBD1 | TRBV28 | CASSRTGLQFF
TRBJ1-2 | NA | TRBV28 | CASSRQGKCAF
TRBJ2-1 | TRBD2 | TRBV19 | CASSTTSGDYNEQFF
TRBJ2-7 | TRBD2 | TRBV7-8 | CASSLAGGGGEQYF
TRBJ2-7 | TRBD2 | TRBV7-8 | CASSSTRGLAHEQYF
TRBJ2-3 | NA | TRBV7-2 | CASSYYPGVDTQYF
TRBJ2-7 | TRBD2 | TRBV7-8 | CASTAGTSGGRAYEQYF
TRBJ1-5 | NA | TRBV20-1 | CSASDDLGNQPQHF
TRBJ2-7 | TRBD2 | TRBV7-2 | CASSRTSDMNSYEQYF
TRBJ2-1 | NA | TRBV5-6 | CASSLFYEQFF
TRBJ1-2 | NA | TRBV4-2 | CASSQDANYGYTF
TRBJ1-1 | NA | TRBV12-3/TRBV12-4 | CASSLVGVTQNTEAFF
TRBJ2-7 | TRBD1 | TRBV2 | CASKGTESSYEQYF